The source of this TCR beta chain is a study of shared clonotypes between healthy human individuals. TCRdb's table, derived via immunoSEQ multiplex PCR, lists solely in-frame clones and lacks some. The sample holds roughly 700,000 clones, under 80% seen once. The V end was cut by 4 bases, the J end by 3 bases, with 9 bases between. The CDR3 covers 13 residues. Germline CDR1 SGHTA, CDR2 FQGNSA. This clone showed up many times. Other DNA sequences in this sample translate to the same CDR3. V gene TRBV7-2 combines with J gene TRBJ1-1; D perhaps matches TRBD1 (6 bases). The origin of this receptor is a woman aged 30 to 39 in good health. The sample comprised memory CD4+ T cells sorted from blood. The sample's subset: CD45RA-negative fraction. CDR3 in DNA: TGTGCCAGCAGCTACAGGGTTGACACTGAAGCTTTCTTT. It codes for CASSYRVDTEAFF.